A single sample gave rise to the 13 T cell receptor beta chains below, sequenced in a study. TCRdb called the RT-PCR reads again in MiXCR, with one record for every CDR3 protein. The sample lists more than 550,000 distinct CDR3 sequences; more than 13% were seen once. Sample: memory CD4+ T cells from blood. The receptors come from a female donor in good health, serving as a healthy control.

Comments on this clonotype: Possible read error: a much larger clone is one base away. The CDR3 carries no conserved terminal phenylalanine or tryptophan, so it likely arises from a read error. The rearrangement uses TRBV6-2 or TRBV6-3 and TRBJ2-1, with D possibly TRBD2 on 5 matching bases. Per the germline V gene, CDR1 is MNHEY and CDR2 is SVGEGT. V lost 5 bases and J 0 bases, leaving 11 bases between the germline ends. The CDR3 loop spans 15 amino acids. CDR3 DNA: TGTGCCAGCAGTCCACTTCTAGCCTCCTACAATGAGCAGTTCCTC. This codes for CASSPLLASYNEQFL.

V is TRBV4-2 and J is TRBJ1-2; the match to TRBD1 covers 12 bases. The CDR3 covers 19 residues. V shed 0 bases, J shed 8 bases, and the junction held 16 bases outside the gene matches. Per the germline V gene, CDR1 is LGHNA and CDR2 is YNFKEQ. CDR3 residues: CASSQDGTGGAPDTQGYTF. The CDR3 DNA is TGTGCCAGCAGCCAAGACGGGACAGGGGGCGCCCCGGATACGCAGGGCTACACCTTC.

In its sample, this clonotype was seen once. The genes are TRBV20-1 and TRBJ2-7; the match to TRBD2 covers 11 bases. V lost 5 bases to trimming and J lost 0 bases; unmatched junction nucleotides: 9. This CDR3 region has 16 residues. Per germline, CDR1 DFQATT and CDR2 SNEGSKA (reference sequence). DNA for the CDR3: TGCAGTGCTTTGACAGGGACTAGCGGCCTCTCCTACGAGCAGTACTTC. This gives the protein CSALTGTSGLSYEQYF.

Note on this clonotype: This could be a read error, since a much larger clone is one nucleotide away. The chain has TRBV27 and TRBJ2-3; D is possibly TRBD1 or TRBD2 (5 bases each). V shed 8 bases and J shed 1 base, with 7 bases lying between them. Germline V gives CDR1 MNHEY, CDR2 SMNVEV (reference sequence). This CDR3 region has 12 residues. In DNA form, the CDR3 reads TGTGCCAGCCGGGGCCGCACAGATACGCAGTATTTT. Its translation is CASRGRTDTQYF.

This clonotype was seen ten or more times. The CDR3 region is CSVEPLPDTQYF. CDR3 DNA sequence: TGCAGCGTTGAACCCCTTCCAGATACGCAGTATTTT. The chain combines TRBV29-1 with TRBJ2-3; D is undetermined. The CDR3 runs 12 residues. Trimming cost V 2 bases and J 4 bases, with 7 bases left between them. Germline CDR1 and CDR2: SQVTM and ANQGSEA.

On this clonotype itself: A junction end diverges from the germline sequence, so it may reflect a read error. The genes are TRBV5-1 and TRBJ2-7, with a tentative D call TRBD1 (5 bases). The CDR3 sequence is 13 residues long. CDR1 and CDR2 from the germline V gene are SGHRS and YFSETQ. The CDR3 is CASSLDGLSGMGF. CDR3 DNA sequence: TGCGCCAGCAGCTTGGATGGCCTGTCAGGGATGGGCTTC.

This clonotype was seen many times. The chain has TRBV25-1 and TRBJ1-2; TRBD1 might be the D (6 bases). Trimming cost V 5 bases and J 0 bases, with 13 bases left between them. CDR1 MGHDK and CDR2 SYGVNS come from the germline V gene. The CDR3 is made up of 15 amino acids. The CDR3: CASSPWGQANYGYTF. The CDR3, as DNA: TGTGCCAGCAGTCCATGGGGACAAGCTAACTATGGCTACACCTTC.

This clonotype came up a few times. This CDR3 is CASSFNSHRDRGVHEQYF. CDR3 sequence (DNA): TGTGCCAGCAGTTTCAATTCACACCGGGACAGGGGAGTCCACGAGCAGTACTTC. The chain joins TRBV28 to TRBJ2-7, with 10 bases fitting TRBD1. Germline CDR1 is MDHEN and CDR2 is SYDVKM. V lost 3 bases, J lost 5 bases, and 16 bases stayed unmatched. The length of the CDR3 is 18 residues.

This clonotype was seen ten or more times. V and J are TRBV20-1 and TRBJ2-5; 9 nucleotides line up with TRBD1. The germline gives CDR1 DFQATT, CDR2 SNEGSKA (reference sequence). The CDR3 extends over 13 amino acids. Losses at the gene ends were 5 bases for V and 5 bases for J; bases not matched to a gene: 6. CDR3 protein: CSAGNRGRETQYF. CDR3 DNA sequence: TGCAGTGCTGGAAACAGGGGGCGTGAGACCCAGTACTTC.

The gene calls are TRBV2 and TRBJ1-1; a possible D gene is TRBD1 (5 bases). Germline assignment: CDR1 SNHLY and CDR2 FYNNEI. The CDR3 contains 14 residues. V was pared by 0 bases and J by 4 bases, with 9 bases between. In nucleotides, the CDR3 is TGTGCCAGCAGTGAAGCGCTTGGGGGCACTGAAGCTTTCTTT. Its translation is CASSEALGGTEAFF.

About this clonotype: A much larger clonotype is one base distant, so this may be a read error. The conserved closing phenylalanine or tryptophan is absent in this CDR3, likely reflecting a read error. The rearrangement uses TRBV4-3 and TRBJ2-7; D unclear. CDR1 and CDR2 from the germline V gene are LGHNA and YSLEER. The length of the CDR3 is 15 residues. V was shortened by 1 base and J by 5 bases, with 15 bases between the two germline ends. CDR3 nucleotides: TGCGCCAGCAGCCAAGCAGTGGGTTCTGTACACGAGCAGTACCTC. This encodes CASSQAVGSVHEQYL.

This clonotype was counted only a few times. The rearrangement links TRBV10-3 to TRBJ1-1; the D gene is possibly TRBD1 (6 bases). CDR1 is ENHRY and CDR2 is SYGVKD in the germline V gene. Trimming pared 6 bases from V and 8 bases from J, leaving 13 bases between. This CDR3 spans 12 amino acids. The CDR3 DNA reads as TGTGCCATCAGACGGGACACCCGGGAAGCTTTCTTT. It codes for CAIRRDTREAFF.

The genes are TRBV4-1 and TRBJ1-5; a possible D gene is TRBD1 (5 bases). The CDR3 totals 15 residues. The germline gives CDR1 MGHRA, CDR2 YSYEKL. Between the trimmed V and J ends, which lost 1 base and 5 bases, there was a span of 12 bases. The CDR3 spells CASSQGLGEDQPQHF. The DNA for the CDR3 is TGCGCCAGCAGCCAAGGGTTAGGGGAGGATCAGCCCCAGCATTTT.